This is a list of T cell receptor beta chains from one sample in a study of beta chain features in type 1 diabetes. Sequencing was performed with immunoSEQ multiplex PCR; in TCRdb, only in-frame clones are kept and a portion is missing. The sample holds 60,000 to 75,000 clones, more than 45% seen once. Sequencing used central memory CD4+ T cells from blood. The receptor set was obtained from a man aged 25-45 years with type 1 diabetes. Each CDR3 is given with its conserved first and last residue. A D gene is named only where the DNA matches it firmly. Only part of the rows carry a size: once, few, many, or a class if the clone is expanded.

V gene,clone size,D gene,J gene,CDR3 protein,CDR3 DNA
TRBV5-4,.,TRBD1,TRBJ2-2,CASSRQGRGGELFF,TGTGCCAGCAGCCGACAGGGAAGAGGGGGGGAGCTGTTTTTT
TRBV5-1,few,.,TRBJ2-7,CASSLGLSANPSYEQYF,TGCGCCAGCAGCTTGGGGCTTAGCGCCAACCCCTCCTACGAGCAGTACTTC
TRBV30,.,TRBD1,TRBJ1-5,CAWRGLGTGENQPQHF,TGTGCCTGGAGAGGCCTGGGGACAGGCGAAAATCAGCCCCAGCATTTT
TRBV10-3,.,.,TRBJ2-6,CAISEGSSGSSSGANVLTF,TGTGCCATCAGTGAGGGATCTAGTGGATCTAGCTCTGGGGCCAACGTCCTGACTTTC
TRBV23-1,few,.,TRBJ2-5,CASSQSSTSNRQETQYF,TGCGCCAGCAGTCAATCGTCGACCTCGAACAGGCAAGAGACCCAGTACTTC
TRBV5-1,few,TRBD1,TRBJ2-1,CASSLEGTEYNEQFF,TGCGCCAGCAGCTTGGAGGGGACAGAATACAATGAGCAGTTCTTC
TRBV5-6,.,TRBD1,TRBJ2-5,CASSPLGQGKETQYF,TGTGCCAGCAGTCCCCTTGGACAGGGGAAAGAGACCCAGTACTTC
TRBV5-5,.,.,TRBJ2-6,CASSLNWPGKYTGANVLTF,TGTGCCAGCAGCTTGAACTGGCCAGGGAAGTACACTGGGGCCAACGTCCTGACTTTC
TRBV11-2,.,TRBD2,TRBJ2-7,CASSSGLAPEQYF,TGTGCCAGCAGCTCAGGACTAGCGCCCGAGCAGTACTTC
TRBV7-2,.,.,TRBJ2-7,CASSLLASHEQYF,TGTGCCAGCAGCTTACTAGCGTCCCACGAGCAGTACTTC
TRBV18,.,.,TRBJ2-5,CASSPDEGWETQYF,TGTGCCAGCTCACCCGATGAGGGCTGGGAGACCCAGTACTTC
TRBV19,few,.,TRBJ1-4,CASTGGLSRGHEKLFF,TGTGCCAGTACCGGGGGGCTGTCTCGGGGGCATGAAAAACTGTTTTTT
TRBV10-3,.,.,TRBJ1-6,CAISSGLDNSPLHF,TGTGCCATCAGTTCGGGTCTCGATAATTCACCCCTCCACTTT
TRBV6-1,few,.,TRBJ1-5,CASSEITTNQPQHF,TGTGCCAGCAGTGAAATCACCACTAATCAGCCCCAGCATTTT
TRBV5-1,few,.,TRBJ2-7,CASSTQGGYEQYF,TGCGCCAGCAGCACCCAGGGGGGCTACGAGCAGTACTTC
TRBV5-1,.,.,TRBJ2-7,CASSTGREQYF,TGCGCCAGCAGCACAGGGCGGGAGCAGTACTTC
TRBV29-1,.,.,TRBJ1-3,CSATGDGNTIYF,TGCAGCGCCACGGGGGATGGAAACACCATATATTTT
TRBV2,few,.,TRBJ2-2,CASGGIRAGELFF,TGTGCCAGCGGGGGGATCAGGGCCGGGGAGCTGTTTTTT
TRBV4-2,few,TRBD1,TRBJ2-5,CASSQVEGGGETQYF,TGTGCCAGCAGCCAAGTAGAAGGGGGCGGGGAGACCCAGTACTTC
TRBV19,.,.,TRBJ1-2,CASSIDSTTVTYYGYTF,TGTGCCAGTAGTATAGATTCTACGACAGTCACTTACTATGGCTACACCTTC
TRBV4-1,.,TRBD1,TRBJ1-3,CASSHTGGPSGNTIYF,TGCGCCAGCAGCCACACAGGGGGCCCCTCTGGAAACACCATATATTTT
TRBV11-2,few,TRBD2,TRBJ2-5,CASSFGLLAGGKEETQYF,TGTGCCAGCAGCTTCGGTCTTCTAGCGGGGGGTAAGGAAGAGACCCAGTACTTC
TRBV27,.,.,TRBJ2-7,CASSLQGVRDYEQYF,TGTGCCAGCAGTTTACAGGGCGTTCGTGACTACGAGCAGTACTTC
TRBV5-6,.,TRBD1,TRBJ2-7,CASAGQGRAYEQYF,TGTGCCAGCGCAGGACAGGGGCGGGCCTACGAGCAGTACTTC